This TCR beta chain appears in the sequencing data of a study of Ad26.COV2.S vaccination and SARS-CoV-2 variants. Study-level background: Donor joined the COV1001 Ad26.COV2.S trial arm. Donor got 5x10^10 or 1x10^11 viral particles of Ad26.COV2.S. Study-wide results and limits: In TCR breadth and depth analyses, total T cell responses may have been underestimated.

Profiled with immunoSEQ multiplex PCR; TCRdb holds only in-frame clones, not every one. The repertoire has about 350,000 clones, around 89% of them found once; the top ten carry 6.4%. With respect to this clone: The target antigen is unknown.

The V gene end was trimmed by 0 bases and the J gene end by 3 bases; junction bases not matched to a gene: 8. Germline CDR1 and CDR2: LNHNV and YYDKDF (reference sequence). The CDR3 is 17 amino acids. Stated treatment: around 19 received Ad26.COV2.S at low or high dose, single or two shots; five or six received placebo; per-sample allocation not given. Sample collection was performed on day 63 after the first vaccine or placebo injection. The chain recombines TRBV15 with TRBJ2-5, with 9 positions matching TRBD2. This receptor was obtained from a person aged 18-60 years who received the Ad26.COV2.S COVID-19 vaccine or a placebo. Sequenced material: peripheral blood, taken in a trial of Ad26.COV2.S vaccine versus placebo. The CDR3 spells CATSREPSGGFKETQYF. For the CDR3, the DNA is TGTGCCACCAGCAGAGAGCCCAGCGGGGGGTTTAAAGAGACCCAGTACTTC.